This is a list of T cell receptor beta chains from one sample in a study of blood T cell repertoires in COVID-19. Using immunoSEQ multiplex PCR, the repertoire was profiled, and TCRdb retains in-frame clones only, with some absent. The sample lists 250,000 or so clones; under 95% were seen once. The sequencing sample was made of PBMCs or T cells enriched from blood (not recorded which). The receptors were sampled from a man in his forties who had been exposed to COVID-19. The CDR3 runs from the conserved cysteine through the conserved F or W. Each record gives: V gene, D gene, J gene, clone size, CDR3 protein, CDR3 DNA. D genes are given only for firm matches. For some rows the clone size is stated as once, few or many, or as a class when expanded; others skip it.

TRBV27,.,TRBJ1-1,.,CASSSAGNTEAFF,TGTGCCAGCAGTTCCGCGGGCAACACTGAAGCTTTCTTT
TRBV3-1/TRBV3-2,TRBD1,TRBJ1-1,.,CASSHTGATGAFF,TGTGCCAGCAGCCATACAGGGGCGACGGGGGCTTTCTTT
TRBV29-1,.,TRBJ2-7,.,CSVVSQGGDEQYF,TGCAGCGTTGTTAGCCAGGGTGGGGACGAGCAGTACTTC
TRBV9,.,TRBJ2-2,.,CASSALATNTGELFF,TGTGCCAGCAGCGCTCTAGCGACGAACACCGGGGAGCTGTTTTTT
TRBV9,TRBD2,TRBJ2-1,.,CASSRTSGSRYEQFF,TGTGCCAGCAGCCGGACTAGCGGGAGTAGGTATGAGCAGTTCTTC
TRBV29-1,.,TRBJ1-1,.,CSVVGGYTEAFF,TGCAGCGTTGTTGGGGGGTACACTGAAGCTTTCTTT
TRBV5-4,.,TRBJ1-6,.,CASSLSGLGALHF,TGTGCCAGCAGCTTGTCTGGGCTCGGGGCCCTCCACTTT
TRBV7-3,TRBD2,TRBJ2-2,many,CASSPTGTSYTGELFF,TGTGCCAGCAGCCCAACCGGGACTAGCTACACCGGGGAGCTGTTTTTT
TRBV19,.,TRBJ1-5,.,CASQTGMGSNQPQHF,TGTGCCAGTCAGACAGGAATGGGTAGCAATCAGCCCCAGCATTTT
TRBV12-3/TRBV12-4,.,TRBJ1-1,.,CAIRQQGNTEAFF,TGTGCCATCCGACAACAGGGTAACACTGAAGCTTTCTTT
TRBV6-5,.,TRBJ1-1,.,CASGEGGGRAFF,TGTGCCAGCGGGGAGGGGGGAGGCCGAGCTTTCTTT
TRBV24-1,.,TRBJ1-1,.,CATSASGLGRTEAFF,TGTGCCACCAGTGCGTCGGGACTGGGGCGAACTGAAGCTTTCTTT
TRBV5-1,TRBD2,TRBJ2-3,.,CASSLSGLAGEDTQYF,TGCGCCAGCAGCTTGTCGGGACTAGCGGGAGAAGATACGCAGTATTTT
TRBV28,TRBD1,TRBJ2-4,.,CASSLTGDSDIQYF,TGTGCCAGCAGTTTAACAGGGGATTCGGACATTCAGTACTTC
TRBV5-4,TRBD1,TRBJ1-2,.,CASSLGQGEREGYTF,TGTGCCAGCAGCTTGGGACAGGGGGAGAGGGAAGGCTACACCTTC
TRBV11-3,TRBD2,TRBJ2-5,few,CASSSQRGGMETQYF,TGTGCCAGCAGCTCACAGCGGGGGGGCATGGAGACCCAGTACTTC
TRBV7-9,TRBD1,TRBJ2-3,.,CASRVLLLGQHTDTQYF,TGTGCCAGCAGGGTCCTCCTTCTGGGACAGCACACAGATACGCAGTATTTT